A selection of T cell receptor beta chains follows, all from one sample in a study of blood T cell repertoires in COVID-19. Method: immunoSEQ multiplex PCR; TCRdb's copy keeps in-frame clones and lacks some. The data show over 35,000 clones, about 90% seen once. Sequencing was performed on peripheral blood. The source is a man between 50 and 59 years old with active COVID-19. Each CDR3 is given with its conserved first and last residue. D genes are given only for firm matches. The size entry is marked missing in some rows and otherwise reads once, few, many or a size class.

clone_size	v_call	j_call	d_call	cdr3_aa	cdr3_nt
-	TRBV5-1	TRBJ1-3	-	CASSPTGKTGNTIYF	TGCGCCAGCAGCCCCACAGGGAAAACTGGAAACACCATATATTTT
-	TRBV4-1	TRBJ1-5	TRBD1	CASSQEGTGGRQPQHF	TGCGCCAGCAGCCAAGAAGGGACAGGGGGCCGGCAGCCCCAGCATTTT
-	TRBV7-2	TRBJ2-2	-	CASSPFRLRTNTGELFF	TGTGCCAGCAGCCCTTTCCGACTAAGGACCAACACCGGGGAGCTGTTTTTT
-	TRBV7-9	TRBJ1-3	TRBD1	CASRRQGSGNTIYF	TGTGCCAGCAGGCGACAGGGATCTGGAAACACCATATATTTT
-	TRBV30	TRBJ1-1	-	CAWKPSMNTEAFF	TGTGCCTGGAAGCCGTCGATGAACACTGAAGCTTTCTTT
-	TRBV19	TRBJ2-5	TRBD2	CASRETSGRAGTQYF	TGTGCCAGTAGAGAAACTAGCGGGAGGGCCGGGACCCAGTACTTC
-	TRBV7-9	TRBJ1-5	-	CASSLGGQPQHF	TGTGCCAGCAGCTTAGGCGGTCAGCCCCAGCATTTT
-	TRBV7-8	TRBJ2-5	-	CASSRDSLETQYF	TGTGCCAGCAGCCGAGACAGCCTGGAGACCCAGTACTTC
-	TRBV6-2/TRBV6-3	TRBJ2-3	TRBD1	CASSHQGTGAGDTQYF	TGTGCCAGCAGCCATCAAGGGACAGGGGCTGGGGATACGCAGTATTTT
-	TRBV5-1	TRBJ1-2	TRBD1	CASRRTTGTGVEGYTF	TGCGCCAGCAGACGTACTACCGGGACAGGGGTCGAGGGCTACACCTTC
-	TRBV25-1	TRBJ1-4	-	CASSGRGHEKLFF	TGTGCCAGCAGTGGGCGGGGGCATGAAAAACTGTTTTTT
-	TRBV2	TRBJ2-3	TRBD2	CASGRGLGTSGRSTDTQYF	TGTGCCAGCGGGCGGGGGTTAGGGACTAGCGGGAGAAGTACAGATACGCAGTATTTT
-	TRBV2	TRBJ1-2	-	CASSQGRLYGYTF	TGTGCCAGCAGTCAAGGCAGACTCTATGGCTACACCTTC
-	TRBV3-1/TRBV3-2	TRBJ1-2	-	CASSLEGNNYGYTF	TGTGCCAGCAGCCTGGAGGGGAACAACTATGGCTACACCTTC
-	TRBV10-3	TRBJ2-3	-	CATSIQGNTQYF	TGTGCCACCAGTATCCAGGGGAATACGCAGTATTTT
few	TRBV27	TRBJ2-7	TRBD2	CASSPRAGGSYEQYF	TGTGCCAGCAGTCCCCGGGCGGGCGGGAGCTACGAGCAGTACTTC
-	TRBV5-8	TRBJ1-2	TRBD1	CASSGPGGGYGYTF	TGTGCCAGCAGCGGTCCAGGGGGAGGCTATGGCTACACCTTC
-	TRBV6-5	TRBJ2-2	-	CASSSPFGTNTGELFF	TGTGCCAGCAGTTCCCCCTTCGGGACGAACACCGGGGAGCTGTTTTTT
-	TRBV30	TRBJ2-1	TRBD2	CAWSDKTSGGYNEQFF	TGTGCCTGGAGTGACAAGACTAGCGGGGGGTACAATGAGCAGTTCTTC
-	TRBV27	TRBJ2-3	-	CASSPVFLAGGDTDTQYF	TGTGCCAGCAGCCCCGTTTTCTTAGCAGGAGGCGACACAGATACGCAGTATTTT
-	TRBV18	TRBJ1-2	-	CASSPQGNYGYTF	TGTGCCAGCTCACCCCAGGGGAACTATGGCTACACCTTC
-	TRBV29-1	TRBJ2-2	-	CSVGPLEDTGELFF	TGCAGCGTTGGGCCCCTCGAGGACACCGGGGAGCTGTTTTTT
-	TRBV27	TRBJ1-5	TRBD1	CASSTIRQGLSGNQPQHF	TGTGCCAGCAGTACCATAAGACAGGGGCTCTCGGGGAATCAGCCCCAGCATTTT
-	TRBV18	TRBJ2-5	-	CASSPPAGRDQETQYF	TGTGCCAGCTCACCACCCGCGGGACGGGACCAAGAGACCCAGTACTTC
-	TRBV27	TRBJ2-1	TRBD2	CASSGGLGESSYNEQFF	TGTGCCAGCAGTGGGGGACTAGGGGAAAGCTCCTACAATGAGCAGTTCTTC
-	TRBV4-1	TRBJ2-1	TRBD2	CASSHPLAGVGEQFF	TGCGCCAGCAGCCACCCACTAGCGGGAGTTGGTGAGCAGTTCTTC
-	TRBV2	TRBJ2-3	-	CASSERPGILDTQYF	TGTGCCAGCAGTGAAAGGCCGGGGATCTTAGATACGCAGTATTTT
-	TRBV6-1	TRBJ2-1	TRBD1	CASSEGTALYNEQFF	TGTGCCAGCAGTGAGGGGACAGCTTTGTACAATGAGCAGTTCTTC
-	TRBV9	TRBJ2-2	-	CASSVGLRGINTGELFF	TGTGCCAGCAGCGTGGGACTGCGCGGAATAAACACCGGGGAGCTGTTTTTT
-	TRBV10-3	TRBJ1-6	TRBD1	CAIRDRGDNSPLHF	TGTGCCATCAGGGACAGGGGCGATAATTCACCCCTCCACTTT
-	TRBV5-1	TRBJ2-1	-	CASNSGRGNEQFF	TGCGCCAGCAATTCCGGGCGGGGCAATGAGCAGTTCTTC
-	TRBV3-1/TRBV3-2	TRBJ2-4	-	CASSQARRTVEQVKNIQYF	TGTGCCAGCAGCCAAGCCAGACGGACAGTAGAGCAGGTCAAAAACATTCAGTACTTC
-	TRBV6-6	TRBJ2-1	TRBD2	CAIKAGGFYNEQFF	TGTGCCATCAAAGCGGGAGGGTTCTACAATGAGCAGTTCTTC
-	TRBV6-1	TRBJ1-1	-	CASSEVGSTEAFF	TGTGCCAGCAGTGAAGTGGGCAGCACTGAAGCTTTCTTT
once	TRBV7-9	TRBJ1-3	-	CASSATSSSGNTIYF	TGTGCCAGCAGCGCGACATCGAGCTCTGGAAACACCATATATTTT
-	TRBV5-1	TRBJ2-5	-	CASSFGVAQETQYF	TGCGCCAGCAGTTTCGGGGTAGCGCAAGAGACCCAGTACTTC
-	TRBV3-1/TRBV3-2	TRBJ2-7	TRBD1	CASSRGQPYEQYF	TGTGCCAGCAGTAGGGGACAGCCCTACGAGCAGTACTTC
once	TRBV7-9	TRBJ2-7	TRBD1	CASSPGRTTGAYEQYF	TGTGCCAGCAGCCCAGGAAGAACGACAGGGGCCTACGAGCAGTACTTC
-	TRBV7-9	TRBJ1-5	-	CASSNLGRSNQPQHF	TGTGCCAGCAGCAATCTTGGGAGGAGCAATCAGCCCCAGCATTTT
-	TRBV6-5	TRBJ2-1	TRBD2	CASSYLGTSGINEQFF	TGTGCCAGCAGTTACCTCGGGACTAGCGGGATTAATGAGCAGTTCTTC
-	TRBV19	TRBJ2-3	TRBD2	CASSILAGGRDTQYF	TGTGCCAGTAGTATCCTAGCGGGAGGGCGGGATACGCAGTATTTT
-	TRBV5-4	TRBJ2-1	-	CASSLGGQGSYNEQFF	TGTGCCAGCAGCTTGGGCGGACAAGGCTCCTACAATGAGCAGTTCTTC
-	TRBV9	TRBJ2-1	-	CASTRGGQGGKQFF	TGTGCCAGCACCCGGGGGGGACAGGGTGGAAAGCAGTTCTTC